This TCR beta chain comes out of a study of response to subunit inactivated influenza vaccine. Findings and limits, study-wide: Seasonal influenza vaccination, on each occasion, was suggested by the authors to recruit few new T cells.

From germline, CDR1 is DFQATT and CDR2 SNEGSKA (reference sequence). V lost 4 bases and J lost 6; bases outside the gene matches: 1. The CDR3 spans 12 residues. In this sample, this clonotype turned up a few times. Its antigen is currently unknown. TCRdb fed the RT-PCR reads into MiXCR, producing one record per CDR3 protein. The table lists about 650,000 distinct CDR3 sequences, 14% of them singletons, with about 7.4% in the top ten. This specimen consisted of PBMCs from blood, obtained 14 days before vaccination. V and J are TRBV20-1 and TRBJ2-2, with 8 bases matching TRBD1. This TCR derives from a man aged 50 or older who received an inactivated influenza vaccine. The CDR3 bases are TGCAGTGCTAACAGGGGGGCCGGGGAGCTGTTTTTT. Translating gives CSANRGAGELFF.